This T cell receptor (beta chain) emerged from a study of T cell responses to AZD1222 COVID-19 vaccine. Study-level points and caveats: Baseline serology detected seropositivity in only six or seven AZD1222 recipients.

Method: immunoSEQ multiplex PCR; TCRdb's copy keeps in-frame clones and lacks some. The table has about 150,000 clones, around nine tenths seen once. The length of the CDR3 is 12 residues. V was clipped by 1 base and J by 4 bases, with 4 bases between them. Looked up from germline, CDR1 is MGHRA and CDR2 is YSYEKL. Concerning this clone itself: What it binds is not known.

This rearrangement joins TRBV4-1 to TRBJ2-5; D call uncertain. The source is an adult who received the AZD1222 COVID-19 vaccine. The material sequenced was peripheral blood, taken 28 days after the second AZD1222 dose. CDR3 bases: TGCGCCAGCAGCCAAGCAGGAGAGACCCAGTACTTC. Its protein is CASSQAGETQYF.